A single sample is the source of the 2 T cell receptor beta chains below, sequenced in a study of vaccination and CD4 T cells after COVID-19. The sample's treatment: roughly 11-day PBMC culture with coronavirus spike peptide pools or control peptides (ViraFEST assay). An Oncomine TCR Beta short-read assay was used to sequence the DNA from cultured CD4+ T cells. TCRdb ran MiXCR on the PCR reads and lists one entry per CDR3 protein. The sample holds approximately 20,000 distinct CDR3 sequences, around half seen once. Their antigens are not known. Specimen: CD4+ T cells from blood, cultured in vitro, collected before SARS-CoV-2 vaccination. The origin of the receptors is a human donor who had recovered from COVID-19.

As DNA, the CDR3 is TGTGCCACCAGCAGGGGCCAGGGTGAACAGCCCCAGCATTTT. Protein product: CATSRGQGEQPQHF. The chain uses TRBV15 and TRBJ1-5, with a tentative D call TRBD1 (5 bases). Trimming pared 3 bases from V and 7 bases from J, leaving 13 bases between. Germline V gene lookup returns CDR1 LNHNV and CDR2 YYDKDF (reference sequence). This CDR3 has 14 residues. Filled out from reference TRBV15 and TRBJ1-5, the complete variable domain reads DAMVIQNPRYQVTQFGKPVTLSCSQTLNHNVMYWYQQKSSQAPKLLFHYYDKDFNNEADTPDNFQSRRPNTSFCFLDIRSPGLGDTAMYLCATSRGQGEQPQHFGDGTRLSIL.

This clonotype came up a few times. V is TRBV19 and J is TRBJ1-5; TRBD1 matches 7 bases. Germline lookup yields CDR1 LNHDA and CDR2 SQIVND (reference sequence). The ends lost 6 bases at V and 5 bases at J; junction bases unmatched: 7. This CDR3 comprises 14 residues. The CDR3 bases are TGTGCCAGTAGCCCCGGGACAGCCTATCAGCCCCAGCATTTT. This gives the protein CASSPGTAYQPQHF.